The clone carrying this T cell receptor (beta chain) appeared a single time. The source of the sample is a study of T cell responses to AZD1222 COVID-19 vaccine. The CDR3 is 15 residues long. Trimming removed 7 bases at V and 3 bases at J, with 19 bases between. In germline, CDR1 is MDHEN, CDR2 SYDVKM. Only in-frame clones appear in the TCRdb table, and some are missing; sequencing was by immunoSEQ multiplex PCR. Of more than 100,000 clones in the sample, approximately 92% were seen once. This TCR was recovered from an adult who received the AZD1222 COVID-19 vaccine. V is TRBV28 and J is TRBJ2-7; a possible D gene is TRBD1 (6 bases). Material: peripheral blood, obtained 28 days after the second AZD1222 dose. The CDR3 DNA reads TGTGCCAGCATCTCTGACAGGCTTGGTGTCTACGAGCAGTACTTC. It is translated as CASISDRLGVYEQYF.